What follows is one T cell receptor beta chain and its context. These data come from a study of blood T cells in healthy people across ages. The use of a sample-barcoded 5' primer and a J-beta primer mix characterized a second PCR of roughly 7 to 11 cycles. A single record per CDR3 protein comes from TCRdb applying MiXCR to the 5' RACE reads. Altogether approximately 800,000 distinct CDR3 sequences are present, about 48% being singletons, with the ten largest covering approximately 41%. Germline CDR1 is DFQATT and CDR2 is SNEGSKA (reference sequence). This CDR3 has 19 residues. V lost 4 bases, J lost 2 bases, and 16 bases stayed unmatched.

The sequenced material came from blood. This sequence was found in an elderly man in good health. This rearrangement joins TRBV20-1 to TRBJ2-7; 14 bases line up with TRBD2. Here the CDR3 DNA reads TGCAGTGCTACCCTACCCAGGACTAGCGGGAGGTTGTTTGCCTACGAGCAGTACTTC. This encodes CSATLPRTSGRLFAYEQYF.